These T cell receptor beta chains were read from a single sample in a study of Graves' ophthalmopathy and Graves' hyperthyroidism. Each CDR3 protein is one row after TCRdb ran MiXCR on the multiplex PCR reads. This table holds around 1,000,000 distinct CDR3 sequences, roughly two fifths found once. Material: peripheral blood or thyroid tissue (not recorded which). Source of these receptors: an adult man with Graves' hyperthyroidism. CDR3s include the opening cysteine and the closing phenylalanine or tryptophan. Size tells how often a clone was seen (once, few, many) or the class of an expanded clone, and some rows leave it out.

J | size | V | CDR3
TRBJ1-1 | few | TRBV4-1 | CASSPKQGHPMNTEAFF
TRBJ1-1 | many | TRBV13 | CASSSSGWGADTEAFF
TRBJ1-1 | - | TRBV20-1 | CSAREADSGNTEAFF
TRBJ1-1 | many | TRBV7-2 | CASSGGGLVAEAFF
TRBJ2-7 | - | TRBV7-9 | CASSLGRALSYEQYF
TRBJ1-3 | many | TRBV15 | CATSRDQGIGNTIYF
TRBJ1-2 | - | TRBV12-3/TRBV12-4 | CASSPGQGSGNTF
TRBJ1-1 | many | TRBV6-6 | CASDRAGGALGAFF
TRBJ2-7 | many | TRBV10-3 | CAISEDGRPYEQYF
TRBJ2-7 | - | TRBV2 | CASTDGTTYEQYF
TRBJ2-2 | - | TRBV3-1 | CASGTTGDTGELFF
TRBJ1-5 | - | TRBV6-2/TRBV6-3 | CASESDRSSNQPQHF
TRBJ1-3 | - | TRBV12-3/TRBV12-4 | CASSIGHPGNTIYF
TRBJ2-7 | few | TRBV12-3/TRBV12-4 | CASSLLQTSYEQYF
TRBJ1-2 | - | TRBV2 | CASSDGTGGGGYTF
TRBJ2-7 | many | TRBV10-2 | CASSESSTQYF
TRBJ1-2 | many | TRBV19 | CASSYADRAGYTF
TRBJ2-5 | - | TRBV7-2 | CASSRGGAGAFQETQYF
TRBJ1-2 | many | TRBV20-1 | CSAARGYTF
TRBJ2-5 | - | TRBV10-1 | CASSEGTSVETQYF
TRBJ1-6 | - | TRBV11-2 | CASSHRTGSSYNSPLHF
TRBJ2-2 | once | TRBV6-5 | CASSLAPGPSTGELFF
TRBJ2-7 | many | TRBV12-3/TRBV12-4 | CATAKRDGVYEQYF
TRBJ2-7 | - | TRBV29-1 | CSVVTSGAYEQYF
TRBJ1-2 | many | TRBV6-5 | CASRPVQGGGGYGYTF
TRBJ2-2 | many | TRBV4-1 | CASRDYPSTGELFF
TRBJ1-5 | - | TRBV24-1 | CATSGGGQAQHF
TRBJ1-2 | once | TRBV10-3 | CAISVGGTGGNGYTF
TRBJ2-2 | few | TRBV20-1 | CSVLRPYTGELFF
TRBJ2-2 | many | TRBV2 | CASSEPSGVNTGELFF
TRBJ1-2 | - | TRBV20-1 | CSARIQGVLKDYTF
TRBJ1-1 | many | TRBV10-3 | CAIRERGKGRVEAFF
TRBJ2-7 | - | TRBV10-2 | CASSEGAEEQYF
TRBJ1-2 | - | TRBV25-1 | CASVEHRDGYGYTF
TRBJ2-7 | many | TRBV5-1 | CASSTKVGGYEQYF
TRBJ2-5 | few | TRBV7-2 | CASSPRGRRDQETQYF
TRBJ2-1 | - | TRBV29-1 | CSVERGNNEQFF
TRBJ1-6 | - | TRBV6-5 | CASTRGQGYNSPLHF
TRBJ1-1 | many | TRBV2 | CASSEHSDTEAFF
TRBJ2-7 | few | TRBV19 | CASTPRDGPSYEQYF
TRBJ2-7 | many | TRBV7-9 | CASSLVGRTAYEQYF
TRBJ2-2 | many | TRBV7-2 | CASSAGGAAGELFF
TRBJ1-3 | - | TRBV27 | CASSLSRESGNTIYF
TRBJ2-7 | - | TRBV29-1 | CSVDGQGATYEQYF
TRBJ1-1 | many | TRBV7-9 | CASSLEARRAFF
TRBJ2-7 | - | TRBV7-9 | CASSIMTGEQYF
TRBJ2-5 | many | TRBV12-3/TRBV12-4 | CASSLYRGTNQETQYF
TRBJ1-5 | many | TRBV20-1 | CSARAGAGSNQPQHF
TRBJ1-1 | - | TRBV7-2 | CASSLRTGLKPNTEAFF
TRBJ1-3 | once | TRBV7-3 | CASSQERQGPGNTIYF
TRBJ2-7 | many | TRBV29-1 | CSVVGREGNEEQYF
TRBJ1-6 | many | TRBV7-9 | CASSPFGQNNSPLHF
TRBJ2-5 | many | TRBV20-1 | CSASEGSSETQYF
TRBJ2-2 | once | TRBV10-3 | CASTLGTTNTGELFF
TRBJ1-4 | - | TRBV6-2/TRBV6-3 | CASSLDASWEKLFF
TRBJ1-2 | many | TRBV7-9 | CASSLNGYGYTF
TRBJ1-1 | once | TRBV7-2 | CASVPGQVTEAFF
TRBJ1-2 | few | TRBV11-3 | CASSLGRLGGYTF
TRBJ2-7 | - | TRBV20-1 | CSAEGGDYEQYF
TRBJ1-3 | - | TRBV7-2 | CASSNLGVIGNTIYF